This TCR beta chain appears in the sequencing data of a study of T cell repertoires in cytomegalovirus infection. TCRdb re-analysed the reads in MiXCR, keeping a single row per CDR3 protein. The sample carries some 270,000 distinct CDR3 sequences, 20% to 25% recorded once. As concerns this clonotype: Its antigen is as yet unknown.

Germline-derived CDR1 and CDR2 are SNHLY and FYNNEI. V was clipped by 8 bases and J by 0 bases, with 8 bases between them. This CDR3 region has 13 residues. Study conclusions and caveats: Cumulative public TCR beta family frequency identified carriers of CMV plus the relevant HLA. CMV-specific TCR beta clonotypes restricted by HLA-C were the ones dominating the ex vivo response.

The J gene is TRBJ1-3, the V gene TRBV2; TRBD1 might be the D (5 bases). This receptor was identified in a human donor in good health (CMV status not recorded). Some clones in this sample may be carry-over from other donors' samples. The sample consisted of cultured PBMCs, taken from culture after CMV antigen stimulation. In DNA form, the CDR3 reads TGTGCCAGCGGGGCGGGCTCTGGAAACACCATATATTTT. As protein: CASGAGSGNTIYF.